This T cell receptor (beta chain) was obtained from a study of T cell repertoires in ileal Crohn's disease (dated by TCRdb to about 2019). Looking at the study overall: At the time of surgery, approximately 35% of patients were active smokers, and the median duration of disease was approximately eight years. Endoscopic postoperative recurrence was defined as a Rutgeerts score above i0. TCR repertoire analysis was performed in around 61 Crohn's disease patients drawn from a prospective multicentre cohort. A total of around 170 mucosal samples from around 57 patients were sequenced, collected from several sites on the surgical specimen as well as at postoperative endoscopy. The study was conducted in parallel with a multicentre cohort built to find predictors of early endoscopic recurrence after ileocolonic resection. Surgery was performed for a complication in all patients, with stricturing disease in roughly 61% and penetrating disease in 39%. Postoperative therapy was given to about half of the patients, with thiopurines administered to about ten patients and anti-TNF agents administered to approximately 20 patients. M6 samples were neoterminal ileum biopsies taken at postoperative colonoscopy.

Five hundred nanograms of biopsy DNA per sample were submitted for commercial TCRB immunosequencing. Adaptive Biotechnology amplified CDR3 regions from genomic DNA with a two-step multiplex PCR that controlled for amplification bias. In the first PCR, primers covered every V and J gene segment, and in the second PCR, barcodes and Illumina adapters were added. CDR3 libraries were sequenced using an Illumina instrument. The authors' analysis ran thus. Analysis combined the vendor-provided pipelines with custom analysis of raw data in R/Bioconductor under R version 3.3.0. Clonality, which ranges from 0 to 1, was calculated as the inverse of the normalised Shannon entropy across all productive clones. The repertoire share taken up by the top 100 clones defined high-frequency clones, and only clones that passed a 95% confidence test were kept. The Simpson index measured repertoire diversity, and the Morisita-Horn index measured overlap between samples. Entries here come from immuneACCESS through TCRdb and include only in-frame sequences with V and J called. Some clones fail to appear in such tables; in the studies checked, an unresolved V gene covers under half of the shortfall, and the cause of the remainder is unknown. The V and J calls and clone size are taken from that table; D and trimming were inferred from the DNA. Counted in this sample were 4,000 or so clones; approximately 78% of them appeared once. The top ten hold roughly 13% of the sample.

Comments on this clone: This receptor's antigen is unknown. One base away there is no much larger clone; base qualities are not given.

The time point label for this specimen denotes: neoterminal ileum biopsy at postoperative endoscopy, about 6 months after surgery. To be eligible, patients had to be adults with ileal or ileocolonic Crohn's disease and an indication for ileocolonic resection. Before DNA extraction, whole ileal mucosal biopsies were kept frozen at -80 degrees C. A TRizol-based method was used to extract genomic DNA from the frozen whole biopsies, and the DNA was quantified with a NanoDrop 2000 spectrophotometer. What the study reported, not specific to this receptor: Compared with non-smokers, patients who were active smokers at surgery showed a significantly higher proportion of clonal expansions (around 24% vs 18%, p=0.02). The timing of postoperative endoscopy varied within the first year after surgery, and the median delay was roughly 7.4 months. Compared with CD4 T cells, sorted CD8 T cells held more high-frequency clones, which suggests that the mucosal expansions were mostly CD8. Mucosal CD4 and CD8 T cells were sorted and sequenced only in a subgroup of patients, whose size was not stated. Higher high-frequency clone percentages at surgery were associated with endoscopic recurrence; all patients with clonality above 26.8% (18/57) had recurrence.

The sample comprised ileal tissue. The origin of this receptor is an adult with Crohn's disease.

Here the CDR3 is given as CASSTGTRNNEQFF. The DNA is as follows: TGCGCCAGCAGCACGGGAACGAGGAACAATGAGCAGTTCTTC. Recombination connected TRBV10-1 to TRBJ2-1, with a tentative D gene TRBD2 over 5 matching bases. V lost 6 bases and J lost 5 bases; the stretch between them is 14 bases long. Reading the germline V gene (reference sequence) gives CDR1 WNHNN and CDR2 SYGVQD. CDR3 length: 14 amino acids, cysteine to phenylalanine. Of all the DNA, just the CDR3 is kept, 42 bases in frame from base 1.